This entry concerns a single T cell receptor beta chain. The target antigen is unknown. This sample is part of a study of OX40 agonist ivuxolimab in advanced cancers. The wider study: At just under 85% male, the cohort had a mean age of approximately 64 years, ranging from 23 to 79.

Assay used: immunoSEQ multiplex PCR; TCRdb lists only in-frame clones, some missing. The sample yields about 50,000 clones, about 82% seen once. The CDR3 runs to 14 residues. Looked up from germline, CDR1 is MNHNS and CDR2 is SASEGT. V was pared by 6 bases and J by 5 bases, with 6 bases of the junction left unmatched. Blood got drawn at baseline, again on cycle 4 day 1, and then on cycle 7 day 1. Study-wide results and caveats: Relative to CD4+, CD8+ T cells held more expanded clones on average. Patients who responded partially at 0.1-3.0 mg/kg showed clonal expansion ranking among the lowest.

This sequence was found in an adult with an advanced solid tumor such as melanoma, head and neck, liver or kidney cancer. V usage is TRBV6-1 and J usage is TRBJ2-7; the match to TRBD1 covers 11 bases. The sequenced sample was CD4+ or CD8+ T cells sorted from blood, obtained in a trial of the OX40 agonist ivuxolimab. CDR3 residues: CASSLDRGLDEQYF. The CDR3 DNA sequence: TGTGCCAGCAGCCTGGACAGGGGGCTAGACGAGCAGTACTTC.